A selection of T cell receptor beta chains follows, all from one sample in a study of PD-L1 blockade in urothelial cancer. TCRdb's table, derived via immunoSEQ multiplex PCR, lists solely in-frame clones and lacks some. The sample lists 72,000 or so clones, roughly 86% seen once, with around 11% in the top ten. Sequences were derived from PBMCs, sampled around atezolizumab (anti-PD-L1) treatment. The origin of the receptors is a man between 60 and 70 years old with urothelial cancer. Both conserved end residues are part of each CDR3. Fields, in order: V gene, D gene, clone size, J gene, CDR3 protein, CDR3 DNA. The D gene is left open where the match is weak. Clone size is not always given. Where it is, it says once, few, many or a class for expanded clones.

V: TRBV19
D: -
size: once
J: TRBJ1-3
CDR3: CASSTQYSGNTIYF
DNA: TGTGCCAGTAGTACACAGTACTCTGGAAACACCATATATTTT

V: TRBV21-1
D: -
size: once
J: TRBJ1-3
CDR3: CASSKMGHSRSGNTIYF
DNA: TGTGCCAGCAGCAAAATGGGACATTCCCGCTCTGGAAACACCATATATTTT

V: TRBV6-4
D: TRBD2
size: -
J: TRBJ2-1
CDR3: CASSDSGTSGSNEQFF
DNA: TGTGCCAGCAGTGACTCGGGGACTAGCGGGAGTAATGAGCAGTTCTTC

V: TRBV30
D: TRBD1
size: -
J: TRBJ1-1
CDR3: CAGALRDRLNTEAFF
DNA: TGTGCCGGGGCCCTCAGGGACAGATTGAACACTGAAGCTTTCTTT

V: TRBV7-4
D: -
size: once
J: TRBJ2-4
CDR3: CASSLVGTLAKNIQYF
DNA: TGTGCCAGCAGCTTAGTGGGCACCTTAGCCAAAAACATTCAGTACTTC

V: TRBV6-5
D: -
size: -
J: TRBJ1-2
CDR3: CASRPGSMRGYTF
DNA: TGTGCCAGCAGACCCGGTTCCATGAGGGGCTACACCTTC

V: TRBV6-4
D: -
size: -
J: TRBJ1-2
CDR3: CASSDSQGRGYTF
DNA: TGTGCCAGCAGTGACTCGCAGGGTCGGGGCTACACCTTC

V: TRBV7-3
D: -
size: -
J: TRBJ2-1
CDR3: CASSATGPEQFF
DNA: TGTGCCAGCAGCGCGACAGGACCTGAGCAGTTCTTC

V: TRBV5-8
D: TRBD2
size: -
J: TRBJ2-1
CDR3: CANRDRGTSGGAAYNEQFF
DNA: TGTGCCAACAGGGACCGAGGGACTAGCGGGGGGGCCGCCTACAATGAGCAGTTCTTC

V: TRBV5-4
D: TRBD1
size: -
J: TRBJ2-1
CDR3: CASSLGQGVGYNEQFF
DNA: TGTGCCAGCAGCTTGGGGCAGGGGGTGGGGTACAATGAGCAGTTCTTC

V: TRBV5-8
D: -
size: -
J: TRBJ2-5
CDR3: CASSLDPGVETQYF
DNA: TGTGCCAGCAGCTTGGATCCAGGGGTAGAGACCCAGTACTTC

V: TRBV18
D: -
size: once
J: TRBJ1-2
CDR3: CASSPEGFGYTF
DNA: TGTGCCAGCTCACCGGAGGGATTTGGCTACACCTTC

V: TRBV23-1
D: -
size: -
J: TRBJ2-7
CDR3: CASSQSWSIYYEQYF
DNA: TGCGCCAGCAGTCAATCGTGGAGCATTTACTACGAGCAGTACTTC

V: TRBV19
D: -
size: once
J: TRBJ2-7
CDR3: CASSGWTEGREQYF
DNA: TGTGCCAGTAGTGGCTGGACGGAGGGTCGCGAGCAGTACTTC

V: TRBV6-5
D: TRBD1
size: -
J: TRBJ2-7
CDR3: CASSRDRITYEQYF
DNA: TGTGCCAGCAGTAGGGACAGGATCACCTACGAGCAGTACTTC

V: TRBV7-2
D: -
size: -
J: TRBJ1-2
CDR3: CASTLGGVYGYTF
DNA: TGTGCCAGCACCCTAGGAGGGGTTTACGGCTACACCTTC

V: TRBV30
D: -
size: -
J: TRBJ2-2
CDR3: CAWDSVVNTGELFF
DNA: TGTGCCTGGGACAGTGTTGTGAACACCGGGGAGCTGTTTTTT

V: TRBV18
D: -
size: -
J: TRBJ2-1
CDR3: CASSPFQATGASHNEQFF
DNA: TGTGCCAGCTCACCCTTTCAGGCAACAGGAGCCTCGCACAATGAGCAGTTCTTC

V: TRBV28
D: -
size: -
J: TRBJ1-1
CDR3: CASSPQTSISTEAFF
DNA: TGTGCCAGCAGTCCTCAAACATCGATTTCCACTGAAGCTTTCTTT

V: TRBV7-2
D: -
size: -
J: TRBJ2-2
CDR3: CASSFRENGELFF
DNA: TGTGCCAGCAGCTTCCGGGAGAACGGGGAGCTGTTTTTT

V: TRBV7-2
D: TRBD1
size: few
J: TRBJ2-7
CDR3: CASSVSQGLTYEQYF
DNA: TGTGCCAGCAGCGTGTCACAGGGGTTAACCTACGAGCAGTACTTC

V: TRBV7-9
D: TRBD2
size: -
J: TRBJ2-3
CDR3: CASSPRTSGGIPDTQYF
DNA: TGTGCCAGCAGTCCCCGGACTAGCGGGGGGATCCCAGATACGCAGTATTTT

V: TRBV7-9
D: -
size: -
J: TRBJ1-2
CDR3: CASSSVTREEGYTF
DNA: TGTGCCAGCAGCTCTGTGACTCGGGAGGAAGGCTACACCTTC

V: TRBV28
D: TRBD2
size: -
J: TRBJ2-1
CDR3: CASTKTSGRVNEQFF
DNA: TGTGCCAGCACCAAGACTAGCGGGAGAGTCAATGAGCAGTTCTTC

V: TRBV5-8
D: -
size: -
J: TRBJ2-7
CDR3: CASSLRRTSSYEQYF
DNA: TGTGCCAGCAGCTTGAGGCGGACAAGCTCCTACGAGCAGTACTTC

V: TRBV2
D: -
size: -
J: TRBJ2-3
CDR3: CASLRWGHADTQYF
DNA: TGTGCCAGCCTTAGGTGGGGGCACGCAGATACGCAGTATTTT

V: TRBV7-8
D: -
size: -
J: TRBJ1-2
CDR3: CASSLGEISGRFLYGYTF
DNA: TGTGCCAGCAGCTTAGGGGAGATCTCGGGCAGGTTTCTCTATGGCTACACCTTC

V: TRBV7-9
D: TRBD2
size: few
J: TRBJ2-1
CDR3: CASSFTALAGDYNEQFF
DNA: TGTGCCAGCAGCTTCACCGCCCTAGCGGGGGACTACAATGAGCAGTTCTTC

V: TRBV7-3
D: -
size: -
J: TRBJ2-2
CDR3: CASSFGGLGGELFF
DNA: TGTGCCAGCAGCTTTGGGGGCTTGGGCGGGGAGCTGTTTTTT

V: TRBV7-8
D: -
size: -
J: TRBJ2-3
CDR3: CASSSFSSTDTQYF
DNA: TGTGCCAGCAGCTCCTTTAGCAGCACAGATACGCAGTATTTT

V: TRBV6-1
D: -
size: once
J: TRBJ1-2
CDR3: CASSVTFQYGYTF
DNA: TGTGCCAGCAGTGTCACATTTCAGTATGGCTACACCTTC

V: TRBV6-1
D: TRBD1
size: -
J: TRBJ1-2
CDR3: CASSEHGTGDGYTF
DNA: TGTGCCAGCAGTGAACATGGGACAGGGGACGGCTACACCTTC

V: TRBV5-1
D: TRBD1
size: -
J: TRBJ2-5
CDR3: CASSPGTGSPVGETQYF
DNA: TGCGCCAGCAGCCCCGGGACAGGGTCCCCGGTGGGTGAGACCCAGTACTTC

V: TRBV7-3
D: TRBD2
size: -
J: TRBJ2-3
CDR3: CASSLGLAGYRTDTQYF
DNA: TGTGCCAGCAGCCTTGGACTAGCGGGATATCGCACAGATACGCAGTATTTT

V: TRBV2
D: -
size: -
J: TRBJ2-3
CDR3: CASSLSIAQYF
DNA: TGTGCCAGCAGCCTATCAATTGCGCAGTATTTT

V: TRBV11-2
D: -
size: -
J: TRBJ2-1
CDR3: CASSLTTASGYNEQFF
DNA: TGTGCCAGCAGCTTAACTACGGCCTCAGGGTACAATGAGCAGTTCTTC

V: TRBV10-3
D: TRBD1
size: -
J: TRBJ2-3
CDR3: CAISRDRDIEDTQYF
DNA: TGTGCCATCAGTAGGGACAGGGACATTGAAGATACGCAGTATTTT

V: TRBV2
D: -
size: -
J: TRBJ2-5
CDR3: CASSETRLQETQYF
DNA: TGTGCCAGCAGTGAGACTAGACTCCAAGAGACCCAGTACTTC

V: TRBV11-1
D: -
size: -
J: TRBJ1-1
CDR3: CASSSFYTLNTEAFF
DNA: TGTGCCAGCAGCTCGTTTTATACACTGAACACTGAAGCTTTCTTT

V: TRBV2
D: -
size: -
J: TRBJ1-3
CDR3: CASSRDTTSGNTIYF
DNA: TGTGCCAGCAGCAGGGACACGACCTCTGGAAACACCATATATTTT

V: TRBV30
D: TRBD1
size: -
J: TRBJ1-3
CDR3: CAWSANRGAGNTIYF
DNA: TGTGCCTGGAGCGCCAACAGGGGAGCTGGAAACACCATATATTTT

V: TRBV9
D: -
size: -
J: TRBJ2-6
CDR3: CASSVMGPGANVLTF
DNA: TGTGCCAGCAGCGTGATGGGCCCTGGGGCCAACGTCCTGACTTTC

V: TRBV29-1
D: TRBD2
size: -
J: TRBJ2-7
CDR3: CSASRSGGTYEQYF
DNA: TGCAGCGCTTCTCGGAGCGGGGGGACCTACGAGCAGTACTTC

V: TRBV9
D: -
size: -
J: TRBJ2-2
CDR3: CASSVDRGRAGELFF
DNA: TGTGCCAGCAGCGTAGACAGAGGCAGGGCCGGGGAGCTGTTTTTT

V: TRBV4-1
D: -
size: -
J: TRBJ2-5
CDR3: CASSQGVLKRGETQYF
DNA: TGCGCCAGCAGCCAAGGGGTCCTCAAGAGAGGGGAGACCCAGTACTTC

V: TRBV25-1
D: -
size: -
J: TRBJ1-2
CDR3: CASSAVGDYGYTF
DNA: TGTGCCAGCAGTGCGGTCGGGGACTATGGCTACACCTTC